This T cell receptor (beta chain) emerged from a study of OX40 agonist ivuxolimab in advanced cancers. The germline CDR1 and CDR2 sequences are SGDLS and YYNGEE. Losses at the gene ends were 8 bases for V and 2 bases for J; bases not matched to a gene: 6. This CDR3 region has 13 residues. TCRdb keeps only in-frame clones here, not all; method: immunoSEQ multiplex PCR. The table lists 60,000 to 100,000 clones, 85% to 95% of them singletons. The sample here was CD4+ or CD8+ T cells sorted from blood, taken in a trial of the OX40 agonist ivuxolimab. The chain uses TRBV9 and TRBJ1-2; the match to TRBD1 covers 7 bases. The receptor's source is an adult with an advanced solid tumor such as melanoma, head and neck, liver or kidney cancer. Here the CDR3 DNA reads TGTGCCAGTACTCAGGGGGTGAACTATGGCTACACCTTC. Translated: CASTQGVNYGYTF.